Below are 12 T cell receptor beta chains sequenced from a single sample in a study of T cells after yellow fever vaccination. TCRdb recomputed calls from the 5' RACE reads with MiXCR, one row per CDR3 protein. The data hold more than 350,000 distinct CDR3 sequences, with approximately 10% observed a single time. The sample was PBMCs, taken on the day of the first yellow fever vaccination. These receptors came from a man aged 18 to 29 who received the YFV17D yellow fever vaccine.

V gene TRBV7-9 combines with J gene TRBJ2-5; TRBD1 matches 7 bases. Per germline, CDR1 SEHNR and CDR2 FQNEAQ (reference sequence). The V segment lost 0 bases and the J segment 2 bases; nucleotides outside the gene matches: 3. The CDR3 contains 15 residues. CDR3 coding DNA: TGTGCCAGCAGCTTAGCGACAGGGCCTCAAGAGACCCAGTACTTC. Amino acids: CASSLATGPQETQYF.

This clonotype was counted at least ten times. This chain uses TRBV7-9 with TRBJ2-3, with 10 bases fitting TRBD2. V gave up 1 base and J gave up 11 bases; unmatched junction bases: 6. The CDR3 has 14 amino acids. Germline values: CDR1 SEHNR, CDR2 FQNEAQ (reference sequence). Here the CDR3 reads CASSLVSLAGEQYF. CDR3 DNA: TGTGCCAGCAGCTTAGTCTCTCTAGCGGGGGAGCAGTATTTT.

As regards this clonotype: The CDR3 does not end in the conserved phenylalanine or tryptophan, so this is likely a read error. The J gene is TRBJ1-5, the V gene TRBV12-3 or TRBV12-4; TRBD1 might be the D (5 bases). V was shortened by 1 base and J by 7 bases, with 11 bases between the two germline ends. The CDR3 has 14 amino acids. CDR3 protein: CASSLGQGWQPQHC. The CDR3 DNA reads as TGTGCCAGCAGTTTAGGGCAGGGATGGCAGCCCCAGCATTGT.

The chain joins TRBV20-1 to TRBJ2-3; TRBD2 agrees at 12 bases. Germline CDR1 is DFQATT and CDR2 is SNEGSKA (reference sequence). Losses at the gene ends were 5 bases for V and 4 bases for J; bases not matched to a gene: 1. The CDR3 covers 13 residues. The CDR3 reads CSARLAGADTQYF. The CDR3 DNA is TGCAGTGCTCGACTAGCGGGGGCAGATACGCAGTATTTT.

This clonotype showed up just a few times. J is TRBJ2-3 and V is TRBV7-9; D is uncertain. This CDR3 comprises 14 residues. Germline CDR1 is SEHNR and CDR2 is FQNEAQ (reference sequence). Trimming shortened V by 1 base and J by 1 base, and 6 bases separated the two germline ends. This CDR3 reads CASSLVRGTDTQYF. CDR3 DNA sequence: TGTGCCAGCAGCTTAGTTCGAGGCACAGATACGCAGTATTTT.

This clonotype has ten or more counts. This chain connects TRBV5-1 to TRBJ1-1; D gene uncertain. Germline V gene sequence: CDR1 SGHRS, CDR2 YFSETQ. The CDR3 extends over 14 amino acids. The ends were cut back, 0 bases at V and 3 bases at J, with 9 bases in the middle. CDR3 loop: CASSLVLGDTEAFF. CDR3 nucleotide sequence: TGCGCCAGCAGCTTGGTCCTTGGAGACACTGAAGCTTTCTTT.

This clonotype was counted many times. The V and J genes are TRBV7-3 and TRBJ2-7, with 8 bases matching TRBD1. Germline trimming cut 4 bases from V and 7 bases from J; bases unmatched to any gene: 12. The CDR3 sequence is 15 residues long. CDR1 and CDR2 (germline): SGHTA, FQGTGA. The CDR3 region has the DNA TGTGCCAGCAGCTCCGGGACAGGCTCCCAGAAGGAGCAGTACTTC. Encoded protein: CASSSGTGSQKEQYF.

In its sample, this clonotype was seen many times. In DNA, the CDR3 is TGTGCCAGCAGCTCGCGACTAGCGAACTACAATGAGCAGTTCTTC. This translates into CASSSRLANYNEQFF. V gene TRBV7-8 combines with J gene TRBJ2-1, with TRBD2 identical over 8 bases. The J segment lost 3 bases and the V segment lost 4 bases, leaving 5 bases of the junction unmatched. Germline CDR1 reads SGHVS; CDR2 reads FQNEAQ. The CDR3 has 15 amino acids.

The rearrangement uses TRBV7-3 and TRBJ1-6; 12 bases are a match to TRBD1. Germline CDR1 reads SGHTA; CDR2 reads FQGTGA. V lost 4 bases to trimming and J lost 10 bases; unmatched junction nucleotides: 2. CDR3 size: 14 residues. CDR3 amino acids: CASSWDRGLSPLHF. DNA of the CDR3: TGTGCCAGCAGCTGGGACAGGGGGCTATCACCCCTCCACTTT. The full variable domain, with the rest looked up from reference TRBV7-3 and TRBJ1-6, is GAGVSQTPSNKVTEKGKYVELRCDPISGHTALYWYRQSLGQGPEFLIYFQGTGAADDSGLPNDRFFAVRPEGSVSTLKIQRTERGDSAVYLCASSWDRGLSPLHFGNGTRLTVT.

The chain joins TRBV7-9 to TRBJ2-1; D is tentatively TRBD1 or TRBD2 (7 bases each). The ends were cut back, 5 bases at V and 7 bases at J, with 18 bases in the middle. Germline CDR1 reads SEHNR; CDR2 reads FQNEAQ (reference sequence). The CDR3 is made up of 15 amino acids. CDR3 sequence reads: CASSVFQGGGNEQFF. CDR3 nucleotide sequence: TGTGCCAGCAGCGTATTCCAGGGGGGGGGGAATGAGCAGTTCTTC.

This clonotype was recorded many times. The rearrangement links TRBV5-1 to TRBJ2-7; TRBD1 is a possible D gene (6 bases). CDR3 length: 13 residues. CDR1 SGHRS and CDR2 YFSETQ come from the germline V gene. V was clipped by 3 bases and J by 2 bases, with 9 bases between them. The CDR3 nucleotides read TGCGCCAGCAGCTGGGACAACACCTACGAGCAGTACTTC. Amino acid sequence: CASSWDNTYEQYF.

The chain is built from TRBV5-1 and TRBJ2-3, with 8 positions matching TRBD1. Germline lookup yields CDR1 SGHRS and CDR2 YFSETQ. Trimming took 0 bases from V and 3 from J; bases not matched to a gene: 3. CDR3 length: 15 amino acids. In nucleotides, the CDR3 is TGCGCCAGCAGCTTGGGGACAGGGAATACAGATACGCAGTATTTT. It specifies CASSLGTGNTDTQYF.